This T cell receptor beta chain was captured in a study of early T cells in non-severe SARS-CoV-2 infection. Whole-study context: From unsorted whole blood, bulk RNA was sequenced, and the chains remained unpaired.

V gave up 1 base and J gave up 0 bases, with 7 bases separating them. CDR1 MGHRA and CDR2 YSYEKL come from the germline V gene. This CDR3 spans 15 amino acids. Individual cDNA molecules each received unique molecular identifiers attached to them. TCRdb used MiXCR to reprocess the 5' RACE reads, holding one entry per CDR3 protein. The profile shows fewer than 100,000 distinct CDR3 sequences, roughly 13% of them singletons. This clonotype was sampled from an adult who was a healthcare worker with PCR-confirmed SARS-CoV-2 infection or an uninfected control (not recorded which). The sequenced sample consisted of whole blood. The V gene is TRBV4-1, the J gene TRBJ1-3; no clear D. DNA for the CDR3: TGCGCCAGCAGCCAAGTGGCAAACTCTGGAAACACCATATATTTT. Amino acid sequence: CASSQVANSGNTIYF.